These T cell receptor beta chains were read from a single sample in a study of cytomegalovirus exposure and HLA in healthy donors. Sequencing was performed with immunoSEQ multiplex PCR; in TCRdb, only in-frame clones are kept and a portion is missing. The sample consists of 130,000 or so clones, about four fifths of them appearing once. The sample taken for sequencing was PBMCs. The receptors here all came from a male donor in good health and CMV-seronegative. Each CDR3 is given with its conserved first and last residue. The D gene is left open where the match is weak. The listing skips clone size in some rows; elsewhere it reads once, few, many or a size class.

v_gene	len	d_gene	j_gene	abundance	CDR3aa	CDR3nt
TRBV4-3	14	NA	TRBJ2-2	NA	CASSLPGSGGELFF	TGCGCCAGCAGCCTACCTGGATCAGGCGGGGAGCTGTTTTTT
TRBV5-1	12	NA	TRBJ2-7	NA	CASSLGGREQYF	TGCGCCAGCAGCTTGGGAGGTCGCGAGCAGTACTTC
TRBV27	14	NA	TRBJ2-2	NA	CASSLSRVSGELFF	TGTGCCAGCAGTTTATCCAGGGTCTCCGGGGAGCTGTTTTTT
TRBV10-3	12	NA	TRBJ1-2	NA	CAISEWRYGYTF	TGTGCCATCAGTGAGTGGCGGTATGGCTACACCTTC
TRBV19	14	TRBD1	TRBJ2-7	NA	CASSGGTGGGEQYF	TGTGCCAGTAGTGGAGGGACAGGGGGCGGCGAGCAGTACTTC
TRBV7-2	13	TRBD2	TRBJ2-1	few	CASSLAGGPHLFF	TGTGCCAGCAGCTTGGCGGGGGGGCCGCATCTGTTCTTC
TRBV4-1	16	TRBD1	TRBJ1-3	NA	CASSQRTGFSGNTIYF	TGCGCCAGCAGCCAACGGACAGGTTTCTCTGGAAACACCATATATTTT
TRBV6-5	14	TRBD1	TRBJ1-6	NA	CASRTGTGNSPLHF	TGTGCCAGCAGGACCGGGACAGGGAATTCACCCCTCCACTTT
TRBV7-9	18	TRBD1	TRBJ2-1	NA	CASSLAPRDRAMSREQFF	TGTGCCAGCAGCTTAGCGCCAAGGGACAGGGCTATGTCCCGGGAGCAGTTCTTC
TRBV7-9	14	NA	TRBJ2-3	once	CASSLGGPQDTQYF	TGTGCCAGCAGCTTGGGGGGGCCCCAGGATACGCAGTATTTT
TRBV10-3	13	TRBD1	TRBJ1-1	NA	CAISKTGSTEAFF	TGTGCCATCAGTAAGACAGGGAGTACTGAAGCTTTCTTT
TRBV7-9	15	NA	TRBJ1-4	NA	CASSLDRLLNEKLFF	TGTGCCAGCAGCTTAGACAGGTTGCTTAATGAAAAACTGTTTTTT
TRBV7-2	15	TRBD1	TRBJ1-3	NA	CASSVRTGHGNTIYF	TGTGCCAGCAGCGTCCGGACAGGGCATGGAAACACCATATATTTT
TRBV11-1	18	TRBD1	TRBJ1-5	NA	CASSFRDRGLPSNQPQHF	TGTGCCAGCAGCTTCCGGGACAGGGGGCTCCCCAGCAATCAGCCCCAGCATTTT
TRBV19	13	NA	TRBJ1-2	NA	CASKKQGTYGYTF	TGTGCCAGTAAAAAGCAGGGAACCTATGGCTACACCTTC
TRBV18	13	TRBD1	TRBJ2-7	NA	CASSQDRGREQYF	TGTGCCAGCTCACAAGACAGGGGACGCGAGCAGTACTTC
TRBV2	13	NA	TRBJ1-2	NA	CASSEGGHYGYTF	TGTGCCAGCAGTGAGGGAGGGCACTATGGCTACACCTTC
TRBV23-1	17	NA	TRBJ1-4	NA	CASSQFERVGTNEKLFF	TGCGCCAGCAGTCAATTTGAGAGGGTGGGAACTAATGAAAAACTGTTTTTT
TRBV10-1	11	TRBD1	TRBJ1-5	NA	CATPKPGQGHF	TGCGCCACCCCAAAACCGGGACAGGGACATTTT
TRBV6-5	13	NA	TRBJ2-7	NA	CASKDSSRYEQYF	TGTGCCAGCAAGGACAGTTCAAGGTACGAGCAGTACTTC
TRBV5-5	15	TRBD1	TRBJ2-1	NA	CASSSGQGSYNEQFF	TGTGCCAGCAGCTCCGGACAGGGTTCCTACAATGAGCAGTTCTTC
TRBV19	15	TRBD2	TRBJ2-2	NA	CASSLAGGRTGELFF	TGTGCCAGTAGCCTAGCGGGGGGTCGCACCGGGGAGCTGTTTTTT
TRBV7-2	15	NA	TRBJ2-7	NA	CASSLSLHRNYEQYF	TGTGCCAGCAGCTTATCCTTACACAGGAACTACGAGCAGTACTTC
TRBV4-3	17	TRBD1	TRBJ2-4	NA	CASSQTRGTGPKNIQYF	TGCGCCAGCAGCCAGACCAGGGGGACAGGGCCCAAAAACATTCAGTACTTC
TRBV7-2	18	NA	TRBJ2-3	NA	CASSLMGSTGSGADTQYF	TGTGCCAGCAGCTTAATGGGTAGCACTGGGTCGGGGGCAGATACGCAGTATTTT
TRBV27	12	NA	TRBJ1-5	once	CASRLVSGPQHF	TGTGCCAGCAGGTTGGTCAGTGGGCCCCAGCATTTT
TRBV6-1	13	NA	TRBJ1-5	NA	CASSLTGNQPQHF	TGTGCCAGCTCTTTAACTGGCAATCAGCCCCAGCATTTT
TRBV18	15	TRBD1	TRBJ1-1	NA	CASSGDRNMNTEAFF	TGTGCCAGCTCAGGGGACAGGAACATGAACACTGAAGCTTTCTTT